The sequence of this TCR beta chain was determined in a study of blood T cell repertoires in COVID-19. About the research overall: Material from acute and convalescent COVID-19 was sourced from the United States, Italy and Spain. From T cells, B-cell-depleted T cells, or PBMCs came the material, which was cDNA or gDNA.

This CDR3 contains 12 residues. The V gene's germline CDR1 is MDHEN and CDR2 SYDVKM. The V and J ends lost 10 bases and 5 bases, in that order; junction bases with no gene match: 5. Authors' data handling: The authors estimated nucleated cell counts from reference gene primer amplification. The assay was immunoSEQ multiplex PCR, and TCRdb's table has in-frame clones only and misses some. V and J calls and clone size come straight from that table; D and trimming were deduced from the DNA. The sample includes about 75,000 clones, roughly 87% of them seen just once. The V gene is TRBV28, the J gene TRBJ1-5, with 7 nucleotides matching TRBD1. The TCR comes from a woman aged 45-65 years with acute or convalescent COVID-19. Specimen: peripheral blood. The CDR3, as DNA: TGTGCCACCAGGGGACAGTATCAGCCCCAGCATTTT. Translated, it gives CATRGQYQPQHF. Complete variable domain (other parts from reference TRBV28 and TRBJ1-5): DVKVTQSSRYLVKRTGEKVFLECVQDMDHENMFWYRQDPGLGLRLIYFSYDVKMKEKGDIPEGYSVSREKKERFSLILESASTNQTSMYLCATRGQYQPQHFGDGTRLSIL.